This TCR beta chain emerged from a study of tumor and adjacent non-tumor tissue in lung cancer. For the study at large: On average, productive TCRbeta reads reached a few million per sample.

Study results and limitations: Higher tumor TCR diversity was associated with shorter survival. Normal lung showed higher cumulative top 100 clone frequency than tumor. Compared with tumor, normal lung showed significantly lower TCR diversity.

The template was RNA from unsorted bulk tissue. More than 3 cm separated this lung sample from the edge of the tumor. The V gene's germline CDR1 is SGHAT and CDR2 FQNNGV. The CDR3 length is 14 residues. This clonotype appeared a single time. Its target is unknown. Sequence at one end of the junction differs from germline and may be a read error. A modified ARM-PCR protocol with three rounds of nested PCR amplified TCRbeta. TCRdb re-called the multiplex PCR reads with MiXCR, one entry per CDR3 protein. The sample shows 90,000 to 100,000 distinct CDR3 sequences, 75% to 90% of them seen only once. The source is a man between 60 and 75 years old with small cell lung cancer. Sequences were obtained from distant non-tumor lung tissue. The genes are TRBV11-2 and TRBJ2-5, with 9 bases aligning to TRBD2. The CDR3 DNA sequence: TGTACCAGCAGCCTTGGGACTAGCAGGACCACCTGGTACTTC. Protein product: CTSSLGTSRTTWYF.